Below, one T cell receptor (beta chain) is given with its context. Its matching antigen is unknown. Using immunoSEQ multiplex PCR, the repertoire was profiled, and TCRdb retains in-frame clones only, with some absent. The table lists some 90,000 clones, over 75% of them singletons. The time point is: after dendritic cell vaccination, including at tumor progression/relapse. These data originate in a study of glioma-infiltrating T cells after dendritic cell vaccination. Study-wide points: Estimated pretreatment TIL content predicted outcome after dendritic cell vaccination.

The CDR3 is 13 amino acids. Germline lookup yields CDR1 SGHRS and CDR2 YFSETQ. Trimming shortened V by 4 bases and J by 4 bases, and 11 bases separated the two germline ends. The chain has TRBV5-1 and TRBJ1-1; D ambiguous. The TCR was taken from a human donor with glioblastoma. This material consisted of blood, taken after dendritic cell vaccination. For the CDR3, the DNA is TGCGCCAGCAGCACGGGGAGTGGCACTGAAGCTTTCTTT. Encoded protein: CASSTGSGTEAFF.